Presented here are 20 T cell receptor beta chains from one specimen sequenced in a study of blood T cell repertoires in COVID-19. Clones were read by immunoSEQ multiplex PCR, and TCRdb kept only the in-frame ones, dropping some. The data contain under 75,000 clones, approximately 90% of them singletons. Sequences were obtained from peripheral blood. All receptors derive from a man aged 25 to 45 with acute or convalescent COVID-19.

V and J are TRBV12-3 or TRBV12-4 and TRBJ2-5, with TRBD1 matching over 10 bases. CDR3 length equals 12 residues. Germline trimming cut 8 bases from V and 5 bases from J; bases unmatched to any gene: 2. This chain's CDR3 is CASGQGGETQYF. CDR3 sequence (DNA): TGTGCCAGCGGACAGGGGGGGGAGACCCAGTACTTC.

A few counts support this clone. The chain recombines TRBV5-1 with TRBJ1-2; D is unclear. Trimming removed 1 base at V and 3 bases at J, with 16 bases between. The CDR3 is made up of 16 amino acids. The germline gives CDR1 SGHRS, CDR2 YFSETQ. CDR3 sequence: CASSLLTATYDYGYTF. CDR3 DNA sequence: TGCGCCAGCAGCTTGCTTACAGCCACCTATGACTATGGCTACACCTTC.

V gene TRBV2 combines with J gene TRBJ1-5; D might be TRBD1 (6 bases). Germline V gives CDR1 SNHLY, CDR2 FYNNEI. The germline V and J ends were trimmed by 4 bases and 2 bases, with 18 bases remaining between them. This CDR3 spans 17 amino acids. Written as DNA, the CDR3 is TGTGCCAGCAGTGCCGGGACACCTAATAGGGGCAATCAGCCCCAGCATTTT. This sequence encodes CASSAGTPNRGNQPQHF.

The chain employs TRBV7-3 and TRBJ1-1; TRBD1 aligns across 10 bases. The J segment lost 4 bases and the V segment lost 4 bases, leaving 6 bases of the junction unmatched. Germline V gives CDR1 SGHTA, CDR2 FQGTGA. This CDR3 is built from 15 residues. CDR3: CASSSSDRGGTEAFF. CDR3 DNA: TGTGCCAGCAGCTCTTCGGACAGGGGGGGCACTGAAGCTTTCTTT. Full variable domain (rest looked up from reference TRBV7-3 and TRBJ1-1): GAGVSQTPSNKVTEKGKYVELRCDPISGHTALYWYRQSLGQGPEFLIYFQGTGAADDSGLPNDRFFAVRPEGSVSTLKIQRTERGDSAVYLCASSSSDRGGTEAFFGQGTRLTVV.

In this sample, this clone turned up a few times. The gene calls are TRBV10-3 and TRBJ1-1; no clear D. V lost 2 bases to trimming and J lost 5 bases, with 15 bases between them. The V gene's germline CDR1 is ENHRY and CDR2 SYGVKD. The CDR3 runs 15 residues. The CDR3 DNA reads as TGTGCCATCAGTGAGGGGAGTAGGGAGGGAACTGAAGCTTTCTTT. It encodes CAISEGSREGTEAFF.

The chain uses TRBV5-4 and TRBJ1-2, with D perhaps TRBD1 (5 bases). Trimming stripped 3 bases from V and 4 bases from J, with 7 bases between. Germline lookup yields CDR1 SGHNT and CDR2 YYREEE (reference sequence). The CDR3 runs to 12 residues. The CDR3: CASSSTVYGYTF. The CDR3 DNA reads as TGTGCCAGCAGCTCGACAGTCTATGGCTACACCTTC.

J is TRBJ1-2 and V is TRBV19, with TRBD1 as a possible D gene (6 bases). Trimming took 5 bases from V and 2 from J, leaving 15 bases between them. In germline, CDR1 is LNHDA, CDR2 SQIVND (reference sequence). The CDR3 consists of 15 residues. The chain's CDR3 is CASSQGQNTNYGYTF. The CDR3 bases are TGTGCCAGTAGTCAAGGACAGAATACGAACTATGGCTACACCTTC.

This clone was seen more than once but under ten times. The rearrangement links TRBV7-9 to TRBJ1-1; a possible D gene is TRBD1 (5 bases). The germline V gene has CDR1 SEHNR and CDR2 FQNEAQ (reference sequence). V dropped 1 base and J dropped 4 bases, with 19 bases sitting between them. There are 17 residues in the CDR3. CDR3 nucleotide sequence: TGTGCCAGCAGCTTAGGTGTGCGGGGGGGTATTAGCACTGAAGCTTTCTTT. As protein: CASSLGVRGGISTEAFF.

DNA for the CDR3: TGTGCCAGCAGTCGTCCCGTTCAGGGGAGGGGTGGCTACACCTTC. This sequence encodes CASSRPVQGRGGYTF. The chain has TRBV6-5 and TRBJ1-2, with TRBD1 as a possible D gene (6 bases). The V and J ends lost 5 bases and 7 bases respectively, with 20 bases between them. CDR1 is MNHEY, CDR2 SVGAGI, per germline. CDR3 length equals 15 residues.

The V call is TRBV19, the J call TRBJ2-1; TRBD1 matches at 7 bases. Germline V gene lookup returns CDR1 LNHDA and CDR2 SQIVND (reference sequence). V trimming: 7 bases; J trimming: 8 bases; junction bases outside the gene matches: 8. This CDR3 has 13 residues. CDR3 coding DNA: TGTGCCAGTACGCCAGGGGGTTGGGATGAGCAGTTCTTC. It encodes CASTPGGWDEQFF.

The chain is built from TRBV9 and TRBJ2-7; 11 bases fit TRBD2. Germline V CDR1 and CDR2: SGDLS, YYNGEE. The J segment lost 0 bases and the V segment lost 3 bases, leaving 5 bases of the junction unmatched. The CDR3 contains 16 residues. DNA for the CDR3: TGTGCCAGCAGCGCCCCTAGCGGGGGGTGCTCCTACGAGCAGTACGTC. Translated, it gives CASSAPSGGCSYEQYV.

This clone occurred a few times. This chain connects TRBV4-3 to TRBJ2-4; 10 positions match TRBD2. J lost 8 bases, V lost 4 bases, and 17 bases had no gene match. Germline V gene data show CDR1 as LGHNA and CDR2 as YSLEER. This CDR3 comprises 18 residues. CDR3 sequence: CASSPSAVTSGTLDIQYF. The CDR3 coding sequence is TGCGCCAGCAGCCCCTCGGCGGTTACTAGCGGGACTTTGGACATTCAGTACTTC.

The genes are TRBV9 and TRBJ1-1; a weak D match, TRBD1 (6 bases). Trimming cost V 2 bases and J 5 bases, with 19 bases left between them. The CDR3 length is 16 residues. Germline V gives CDR1 SGDLS, CDR2 YYNGEE. The CDR3 reads CASSVGTGRGQTEAFF. CDR3 nucleotide sequence: TGTGCCAGCAGCGTTGGTACAGGGAGAGGTCAGACTGAAGCTTTCTTT.

J is TRBJ1-1 and V is TRBV9; tentative D call: TRBD1 (6 bases). The germline CDR1 and CDR2 sequences are SGDLS and YYNGEE. The CDR3 sequence is 14 residues long. V lost 2 bases and J 4 bases, leaving 12 bases between the germline ends. The CDR3 DNA reads as TGTGCCAGCAGCGTCGGGGGGCAGGGCACTGAAGCTTTCTTT. This sequence encodes CASSVGGQGTEAFF.

This clone has a single count. The chain couples TRBV3-1 (or the pseudogene TRBV3-2) to TRBJ1-1, with D unclear. The CDR3 runs 14 residues. Trimming stripped 0 bases from V and 1 base from J, with 6 bases between. Germline values: CDR1 LGHDT, CDR2 YNNKEL (reference sequence). The CDR3, as DNA: TGTGCCAGCAGCCAAGAATTTCAGAACACTGAAGCTTTCTTT. Its protein product is CASSQEFQNTEAFF.

The rearrangement joins TRBV7-9 to TRBJ2-5; D possibly corresponds to TRBD1 (6 bases). CDR1 is SEHNR and CDR2 is FQNEAQ in the germline V gene (reference sequence). This CDR3 is 14 amino acids long. Trimming stripped 4 bases from V and 1 base from J, with 10 bases between. The DNA of the CDR3 is TGTGCCAGCAGCTCTACAGGGAGCCAAGAGACCCAGTACTTC. Translation gives CASSSTGSQETQYF. The entire variable domain, with the rest obtained from reference TRBV7-9 and TRBJ2-5, is as follows: DTGVSQNPRHKITKRGQNVTFRCDPISEHNRLYWYRQTLGQGPEFLTYFQNEAQLEKSRLLSDRFSAERPKGSFSTLEIQRTEQGDSAMYLCASSSTGSQETQYFGPGTRLLVL.

The V call is TRBV28, the J call TRBJ2-3; TRBD1 matches 8 bases. Germline trimming cut 7 bases from V and 1 base from J; bases unmatched to any gene: 4. Germline V gene lookup returns CDR1 MDHEN and CDR2 SYDVKM. There are 14 residues in the CDR3. The CDR3 loop is CASNLRGRTDTQYF. The CDR3 DNA follows: TGTGCCAGCAACCTCAGGGGGCGCACAGATACGCAGTATTTT.

This rearrangement joins TRBV16 to TRBJ1-2; the D gene is possibly TRBD1 (5 bases). The germline V gene has CDR1 KGHSY and CDR2 FQNENV. The CDR3 is made up of 17 amino acids. V lost 0 bases and J 0 bases, leaving 14 bases between the germline ends. The CDR3 here is CASSQSVQAIANYGYTF. The CDR3 coding sequence is TGTGCCAGCAGCCAATCGGTACAGGCCATAGCTAACTATGGCTACACCTTC.

The CDR3 nucleotides read TGCAGTGCTAGTCGCGGGGGTTCGATTACCTACAATGAGCAGTTCTTC. Its protein product is CSASRGGSITYNEQFF. This chain links TRBV20-1 with TRBJ2-1; 7 bases map to TRBD2. J gave up 2 bases and V 3 bases, and 10 bases lay outside the gene matches. The length of the CDR3 is 16 residues. Germline CDR1 reads DFQATT; CDR2 reads SNEGSKA (reference sequence).

This chain joins TRBV5-6 and TRBJ2-5, with D perhaps matching TRBD1 (5 bases). Germline-derived CDR1 and CDR2 are SGHDT and YYEEEE. The ends were cut back, 3 bases at V and 3 bases at J, with 12 bases in the middle. The CDR3 is 14 residues long. Here the CDR3 DNA reads TGTGCCAGCAGCTCCGTAGGGGAAAAAGAGACCCAGTACTTC. Its protein product is CASSSVGEKETQYF. Supplemented by reference TRBV5-6 and TRBJ2-5, the full variable domain reads DAGVTQSPTHLIKTRGQQVTLRCSPKSGHDTVSWYQQALGQGPQFIFQYYEEEERQRGNFPDRFSGHQFPNYSSELNVNALLLGDSALYLCASSSVGEKETQYFGPGTRLLVL.